This entry lists 13 T cell receptor beta chains sequenced from one sample in a study of T-cell reconstitution after alpha-beta-depleted transplantation in children. For TCRbeta, the library was prepared with unique molecular identifiers. TCRdb recomputed calls from the PCR reads with MiXCR, one row per CDR3 protein. The sample yields approximately 430,000 distinct CDR3 sequences, 16% seen once. Material: PBMCs, mostly from graft donor cells, obtained 360 days after TCRalphabeta/CD19-depleted stem cell transplant. These receptors were obtained from a boy younger than two who had a stem cell transplant for Wiskott-Aldrich syndrome, so the T cells may come from the graft donor.

This clonotype has more than one count but fewer than ten. CDR3 in amino acids: CASSPRTGMYTEAFF. The CDR3 bases are TGCGCCAGCAGCCCCCGGACAGGGATGTACACTGAAGCTTTCTTT. J is TRBJ1-1 and V is TRBV5-1, with 8 bases that match TRBD1. Losses at the gene ends were 4 bases for V and 3 bases for J; bases not matched to a gene: 8. Germline CDR1 SGHRS, CDR2 YFSETQ. The CDR3 extends over 15 amino acids.

This clonotype has a handful of counts. An end of the junction differs from the germline gene, which may be a read error. The rearrangement joins TRBV7-9 to TRBJ2-1; 12 nucleotides match TRBD1. This CDR3 contains 15 residues. Germline V lookup: CDR1 SEHNR, CDR2 FQNEAQ (reference sequence). This CDR3 is CPSSLAGQGAYEQFF. The CDR3 DNA reads as TGTCCCAGCAGCTTAGCGGGACAGGGGGCCTATGAGCAGTTCTTC.

V gene TRBV6-1 combines with J gene TRBJ2-2, with D perhaps TRBD2 (7 bases). The CDR3 consists of 15 residues. Trimming left V 3 bases short and J 4 bases short, with 12 bases between. Per the germline V gene, CDR1 is MNHNS and CDR2 is SASEGT. This CDR3 reads CASSDRGAGTGELFF. CDR3 DNA: TGTGCCAGCAGTGATCGGGGGGCTGGCACCGGGGAGCTGTTTTTT.

A few counts support this clonotype. The genes are TRBV29-1 and TRBJ2-7; 7 nucleotides line up with TRBD1. This CDR3 has 13 amino acids. Germline V gives CDR1 SQVTM, CDR2 ANQGSEA. The trim removed 6 bases at V and 0 bases at J, leaving 5 bases unmatched. This CDR3 reads CSVQGMSSYEQYF. The CDR3 DNA reads as TGCAGCGTACAGGGGATGAGCTCCTACGAGCAGTACTTC.

This clonotype was found a few times. V gene TRBV12-3 or TRBV12-4 combines with J gene TRBJ2-2; 10 nucleotides agree with TRBD2. This CDR3 is built from 13 residues. J gave up 5 bases and V 11 bases, and 5 bases lay outside the gene matches. The CDR3 DNA sequence: TGTGCCGGCGAACTAGCGGGGACCGGGGAGCTGTTTTTT. Encoded protein: CAGELAGTGELFF.

This clonotype has more than one count but fewer than ten. This rearrangement joins TRBV24-1 to TRBJ2-1; tentative D call: TRBD1 (6 bases). CDR3 size: 15 residues. V was trimmed by 0 bases and J by 9 bases, leaving 14 bases between them. Germline assignment: CDR1 KGHDR and CDR2 SFDVKD. This CDR3 reads CATSDLHGSTGEQFF. DNA of the CDR3: TGTGCCACCAGTGATTTGCATGGCTCGACAGGTGAGCAGTTCTTC.

CDR3 in DNA: TGCAGTGCTTGGGAGGGAGCCTACGAGCAGTACTTC. It is translated as CSAWEGAYEQYF. The rearrangement joins TRBV20-1 to TRBJ2-7, with TRBD2 identical over 7 bases. Germline trimming cut 5 bases from V and 2 bases from J; bases unmatched to any gene: 3. Germline CDR1 reads DFQATT; CDR2 reads SNEGSKA (reference sequence). The CDR3 runs to 12 residues.

In this sample, this clonotype turned up a few times. The gene calls are TRBV6-5 and TRBJ2-2; TRBD2 matches at 7 bases. Germline-derived CDR1 and CDR2 are MNHEY and SVGAGI. V trimming: 0 bases; J trimming: 9 bases; junction bases outside the gene matches: 4. The CDR3 is 14 residues long. The CDR3 loop reads CASSYSRGGRELFF. The CDR3 DNA reads TGTGCCAGCAGTTACTCGCGGGGAGGGAGGGAGCTGTTTTTT.

This clonotype was observed a few times. J is TRBJ2-6 and V is TRBV5-1; D unclear. This CDR3 region has 18 residues. Germline V CDR1 and CDR2: SGHRS, YFSETQ. V lost 1 base and J 0 bases, leaving 14 bases between the germline ends. CDR3 bases: TGCGCCAGCAGCTTGTTTGACATACGACCCTCTGGGGCCAACGTCCTGACTTTC. Residues: CASSLFDIRPSGANVLTF.

The chain is built from TRBV20-1 and TRBJ2-1; D may match TRBD1 or TRBD2 (5 bases each). Looked up from germline, CDR1 is DFQATT and CDR2 is SNEGSKA (reference sequence). The V end lost 6 bases, the J end lost 0 bases, and 18 bases lay between the germline ends. The CDR3 has 16 residues. CDR3 nucleotides: TGCAGTGCCATCAGCTGGGGGATGAGCTCCTACAATGAGCAGTTCTTC. Translated, it gives CSAISWGMSSYNEQFF.

This chain connects TRBV4-1 to TRBJ1-4; TRBD1 aligns across 7 bases. The V segment lost 0 bases and the J segment 8 bases; nucleotides outside the gene matches: 3. The CDR3 runs to 14 residues. Germline values: CDR1 MGHRA, CDR2 YSYEKL. The CDR3 DNA reads as TGCGCCAGCAGCCAAGAGACAGGGCTAGAAAAACTGTTTTTT. It is translated as CASSQETGLEKLFF.

This clonotype was found a few times. This chain links TRBV12-3 or TRBV12-4 with TRBJ2-4, with a possible D match to TRBD2 (6 bases). The CDR3 consists of 13 residues. The V gene lost 3 bases and the J gene lost 8 bases, with 11 bases spanning the gap. The CDR3 loop is CASSLLGGDIQYF. CDR3 DNA: TGTGCCAGCAGTTTGTTGGGAGGTGACATTCAGTACTTC.

This clonotype has a handful of counts. The V gene is TRBV7-8, the J gene TRBJ1-1; D unclear. CDR3 length: 14 amino acids. V shed 5 bases and J shed 1 base, with 11 bases lying between them. Germline CDR1 reads SGHVS; CDR2 reads FQNEAQ. The CDR3 DNA follows: TGTGCCAGCAGCCCAATCGAGTCGAACACTGAAGCTTTCTTT. It translates to CASSPIESNTEAFF.